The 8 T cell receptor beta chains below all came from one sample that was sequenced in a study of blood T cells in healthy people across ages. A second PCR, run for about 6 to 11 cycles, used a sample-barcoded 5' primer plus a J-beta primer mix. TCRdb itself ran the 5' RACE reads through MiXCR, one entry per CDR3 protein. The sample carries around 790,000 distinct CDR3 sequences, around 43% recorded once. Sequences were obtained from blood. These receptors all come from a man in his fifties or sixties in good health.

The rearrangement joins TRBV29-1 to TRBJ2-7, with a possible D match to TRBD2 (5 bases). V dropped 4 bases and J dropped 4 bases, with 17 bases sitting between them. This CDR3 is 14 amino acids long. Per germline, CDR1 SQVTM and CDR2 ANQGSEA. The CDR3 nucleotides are TGCAGCGTTGTATCTGAGGGCGCAAGATACGAGCAGTACTTC. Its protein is CSVVSEGARYEQYF.

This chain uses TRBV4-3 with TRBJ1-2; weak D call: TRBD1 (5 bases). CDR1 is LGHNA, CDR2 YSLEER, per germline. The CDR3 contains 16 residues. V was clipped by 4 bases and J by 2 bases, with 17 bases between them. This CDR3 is CASSPYPSGGNYGYTF. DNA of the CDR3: TGCGCCAGCAGCCCATACCCGAGTGGGGGGAACTATGGCTACACCTTC.

CDR3 nucleotide sequence: TGTGCCAGCTCACCTACGGGACCAACGACTGGCAATGAGCAGTTCTTC. Amino acid sequence: CASSPTGPTTGNEQFF. The rearrangement joins TRBV18 to TRBJ2-1, with D tentatively TRBD1 or TRBD2 (5 bases each). Germline assignment: CDR1 KGHSH and CDR2 LQKENI. Trimming cost V 3 bases and J 6 bases, with 18 bases left between them. The CDR3 has 16 amino acids. Together with reference TRBV18 and TRBJ2-1, the CDR3 gives the full variable domain: NAGVMQNPRHLVRRRGQEARLRCSPMKGHSHVYWYRQLPEEGLKFMVYLQKENIIDESGMPKERFSAEFPKEGPSILRIQQVVRGDSAAYFCASSPTGPTTGNEQFFGPGTRLTVL.

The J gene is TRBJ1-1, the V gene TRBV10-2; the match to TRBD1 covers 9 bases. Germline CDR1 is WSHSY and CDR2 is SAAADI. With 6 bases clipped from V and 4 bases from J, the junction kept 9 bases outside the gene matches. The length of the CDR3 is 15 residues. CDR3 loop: CASRTGTGLGTEAFF. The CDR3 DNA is TGCGCCAGCAGAACCGGGACAGGGTTGGGCACTGAAGCTTTCTTT.

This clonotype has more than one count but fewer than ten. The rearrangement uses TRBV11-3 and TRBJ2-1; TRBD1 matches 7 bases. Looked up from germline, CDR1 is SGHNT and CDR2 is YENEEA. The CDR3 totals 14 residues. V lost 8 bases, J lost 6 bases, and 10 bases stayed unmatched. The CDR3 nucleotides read TGTGCCAGCTCAAACTACAGGGGAAGCAATGAGCAGTTCTTC. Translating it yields CASSNYRGSNEQFF.

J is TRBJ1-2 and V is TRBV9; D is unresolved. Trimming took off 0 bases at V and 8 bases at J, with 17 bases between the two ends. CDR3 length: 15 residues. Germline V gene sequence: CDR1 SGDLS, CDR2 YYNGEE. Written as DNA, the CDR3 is TGTGCCAGCAGCGTAGCCCCGGAGCTTTTATGGGGCTACACCTTC. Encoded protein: CASSVAPELLWGYTF. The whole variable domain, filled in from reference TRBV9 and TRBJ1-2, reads DSGVTQTPKHLITATGQRVTLRCSPRSGDLSVYWYQQSLDQGLQFLIQYYNGEERAKGNILERFSAQQFPDLHSELNLSSLELGDSALYFCASSVAPELLWGYTFGSGTRLTVV.

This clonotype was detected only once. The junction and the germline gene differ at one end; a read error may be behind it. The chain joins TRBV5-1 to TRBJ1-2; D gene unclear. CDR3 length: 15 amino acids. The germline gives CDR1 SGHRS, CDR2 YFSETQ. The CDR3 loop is CVSSLGDGTNYGYTF. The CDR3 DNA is TGCGTCAGCAGCTTGGGAGACGGCACCAATTATGGCTACACCTTC.

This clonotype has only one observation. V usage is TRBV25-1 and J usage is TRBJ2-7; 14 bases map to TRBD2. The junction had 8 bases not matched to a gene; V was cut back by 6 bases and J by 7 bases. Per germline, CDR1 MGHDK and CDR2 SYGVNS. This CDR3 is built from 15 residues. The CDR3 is CASSATSGGVGEQYF. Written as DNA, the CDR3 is TGTGCCAGCAGCGCGACTAGCGGGGGGGTTGGAGAGCAGTACTTC.